This TCR beta chain was recovered during a study of OX40 agonist ivuxolimab in advanced cancers. About the study: Intravenous ivuxolimab was administered to patients every 2 weeks at 0.01 to 10 mg/kg. Study-level points and caveats: Expanded clones were, on average, more numerous among CD8+ T cells than CD4+.

About this clone itself: Its antigen is unknown.

The assay was immunoSEQ multiplex PCR, and TCRdb's table has in-frame clones only and misses some. In the table there are over 9,500 clones, around 90% of which are singletons. The receptor was derived from an adult with an advanced solid tumor such as melanoma, head and neck, liver or kidney cancer. Sequenced here: CD4+ or CD8+ T cells sorted from blood, sampled in a trial of the OX40 agonist ivuxolimab.

The CDR3 spells CASSQPTETIYF. DNA for the CDR3: TGCGCCAGCAGCCAGCCGACGGAAACCATATATTTT. The chain combines TRBV4-1 with TRBJ1-3, with D uncertain. V gave up 3 bases and J gave up 10 bases, with 10 bases separating them. Germline V gene lookup returns CDR1 MGHRA and CDR2 YSYEKL. The CDR3 contains 12 residues.